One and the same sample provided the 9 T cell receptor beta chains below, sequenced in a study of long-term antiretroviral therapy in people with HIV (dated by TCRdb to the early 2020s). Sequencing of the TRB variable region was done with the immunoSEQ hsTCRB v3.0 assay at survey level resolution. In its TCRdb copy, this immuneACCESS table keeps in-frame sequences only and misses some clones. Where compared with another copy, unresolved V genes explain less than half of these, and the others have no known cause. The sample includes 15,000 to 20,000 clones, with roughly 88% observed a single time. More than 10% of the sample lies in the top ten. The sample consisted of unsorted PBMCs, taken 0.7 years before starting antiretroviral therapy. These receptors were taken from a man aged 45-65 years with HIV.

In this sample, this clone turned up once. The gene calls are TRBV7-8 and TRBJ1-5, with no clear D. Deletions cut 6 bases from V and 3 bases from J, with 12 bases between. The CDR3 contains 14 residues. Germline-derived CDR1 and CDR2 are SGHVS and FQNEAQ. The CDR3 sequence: CASRLGLPNQPQHF. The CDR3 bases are TGTGCCAGCAGACTTGGCCTGCCCAATCAGCCCCAGCATTTT.

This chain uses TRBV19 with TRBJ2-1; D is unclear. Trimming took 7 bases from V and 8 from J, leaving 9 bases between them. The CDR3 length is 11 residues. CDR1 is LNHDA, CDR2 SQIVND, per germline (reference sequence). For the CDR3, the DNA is TGTGCCAGTAAAGGGTGGGATGAGCAGTTCTTC. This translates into CASKGWDEQFF.

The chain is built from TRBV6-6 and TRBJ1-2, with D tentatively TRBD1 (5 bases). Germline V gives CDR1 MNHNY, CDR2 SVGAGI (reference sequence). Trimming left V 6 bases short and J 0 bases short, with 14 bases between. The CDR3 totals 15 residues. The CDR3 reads CASRHLGTANYGYTF. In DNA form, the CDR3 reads TGTGCCAGCAGACATCTAGGGACGGCTAACTATGGCTACACCTTC.

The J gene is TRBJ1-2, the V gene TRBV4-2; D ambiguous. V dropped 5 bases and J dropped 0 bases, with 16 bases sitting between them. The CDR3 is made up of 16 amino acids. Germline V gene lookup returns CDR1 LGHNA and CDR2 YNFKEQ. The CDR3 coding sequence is TGTGCCAGCAGCAAGGAGCCACAGCGGACTAACTATGGCTACACCTTC. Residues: CASSKEPQRTNYGYTF.

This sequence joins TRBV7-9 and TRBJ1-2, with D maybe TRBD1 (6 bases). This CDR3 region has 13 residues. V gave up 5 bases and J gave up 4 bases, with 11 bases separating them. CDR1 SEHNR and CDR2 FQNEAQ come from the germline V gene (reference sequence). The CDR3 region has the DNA TGTGCCAGCAGCCTGACAGGACCCTATGGCTACACCTTC. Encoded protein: CASSLTGPYGYTF. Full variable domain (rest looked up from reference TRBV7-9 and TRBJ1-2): DTGVSQNPRHKITKRGQNVTFRCDPISEHNRLYWYRQTLGQGPEFLTYFQNEAQLEKSRLLSDRFSAERPKGSFSTLEIQRTEQGDSAMYLCASSLTGPYGYTFGSGTRLTVV.

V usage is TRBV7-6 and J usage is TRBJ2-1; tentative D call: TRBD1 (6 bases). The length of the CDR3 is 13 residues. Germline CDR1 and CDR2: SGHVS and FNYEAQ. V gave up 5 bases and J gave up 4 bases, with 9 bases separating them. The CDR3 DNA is TGTGCCAGCAGCCGGACAGAGTACAATGAGCAGTTCTTC. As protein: CASSRTEYNEQFF.

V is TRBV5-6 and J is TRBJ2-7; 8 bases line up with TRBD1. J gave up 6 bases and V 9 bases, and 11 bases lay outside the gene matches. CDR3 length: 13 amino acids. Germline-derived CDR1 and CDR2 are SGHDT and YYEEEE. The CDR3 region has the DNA TGTGCCACCATGAAGACAGGGGTCGGCGAGCAGTACTTC. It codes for CATMKTGVGEQYF.

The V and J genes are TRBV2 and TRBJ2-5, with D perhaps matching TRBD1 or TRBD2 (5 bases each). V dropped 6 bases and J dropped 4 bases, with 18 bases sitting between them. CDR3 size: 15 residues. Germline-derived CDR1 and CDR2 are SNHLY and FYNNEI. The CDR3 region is CASSVRWQGPETQYF. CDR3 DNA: TGTGCCAGCAGCGTGAGGTGGCAGGGACCAGAGACCCAGTACTTC.

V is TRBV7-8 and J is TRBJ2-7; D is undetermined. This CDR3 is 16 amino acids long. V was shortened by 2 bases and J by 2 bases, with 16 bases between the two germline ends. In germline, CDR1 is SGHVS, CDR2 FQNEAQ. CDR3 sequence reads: CASSLFPQSPTYEQYF. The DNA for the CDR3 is TGTGCCAGCAGCTTATTTCCCCAGTCCCCAACCTACGAGCAGTACTTC.